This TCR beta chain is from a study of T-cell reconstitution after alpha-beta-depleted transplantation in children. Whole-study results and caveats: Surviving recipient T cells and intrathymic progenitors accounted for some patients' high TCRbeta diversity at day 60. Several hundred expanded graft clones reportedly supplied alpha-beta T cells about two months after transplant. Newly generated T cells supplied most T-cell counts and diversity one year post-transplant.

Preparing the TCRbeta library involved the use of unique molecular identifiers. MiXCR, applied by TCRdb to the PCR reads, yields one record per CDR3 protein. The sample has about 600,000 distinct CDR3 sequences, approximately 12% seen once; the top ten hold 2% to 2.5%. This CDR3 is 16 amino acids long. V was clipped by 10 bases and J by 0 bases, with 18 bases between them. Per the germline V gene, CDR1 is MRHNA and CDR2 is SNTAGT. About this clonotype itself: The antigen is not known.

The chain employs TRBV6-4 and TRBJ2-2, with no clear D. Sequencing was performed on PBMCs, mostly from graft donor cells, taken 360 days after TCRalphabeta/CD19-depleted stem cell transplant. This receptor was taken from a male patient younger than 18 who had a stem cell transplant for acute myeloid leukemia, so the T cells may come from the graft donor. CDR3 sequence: CAIPIKQFANTGELFF. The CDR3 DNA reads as TGTGCCATCCCCATAAAACAGTTCGCGAACACCGGGGAGCTGTTTTTT.